This T cell receptor beta chain was sequenced during a study of chemoradiotherapy in HPV16-positive cancers. Study-wide context: Functional T-cell assays on two HPV16-positive patients' cells defined candidate HPV-specific clones and common TCR motifs. Study observations and caveats: Better recurrence-free survival went with HPV-responsive T-cell expansion in HPV16-positive patients. Candidate HPV-specific clones and E7-related TCR motifs grew in tumor during treatment.

Repertoires were sampled repeatedly during chemoradiotherapy. Germline CDR1 is MNHEY and CDR2 is SVGAGI. V gave up 0 bases and J gave up 4 bases, with 15 bases separating them. The CDR3 has 16 residues. Sequencing was performed with immunoSEQ multiplex PCR; in TCRdb, only in-frame clones are kept and a portion is missing. The sample holds 20,000 to 30,000 clones, around 94% seen once. This clone was found once. Its cognate antigen is unknown. Sample collection occurred from a patient who underwent chemoradiotherapy. The sequence came from a human donor with HPV-associated anogenital cancer. The chain uses TRBV6-5 and TRBJ2-5; D may be TRBD2 (7 bases). CDR3 in amino acids: CASSYSRGGGIETQYF. The CDR3 nucleotides are TGTGCCAGCAGTTACTCGAGGGGCGGGGGCATAGAGACCCAGTACTTC.